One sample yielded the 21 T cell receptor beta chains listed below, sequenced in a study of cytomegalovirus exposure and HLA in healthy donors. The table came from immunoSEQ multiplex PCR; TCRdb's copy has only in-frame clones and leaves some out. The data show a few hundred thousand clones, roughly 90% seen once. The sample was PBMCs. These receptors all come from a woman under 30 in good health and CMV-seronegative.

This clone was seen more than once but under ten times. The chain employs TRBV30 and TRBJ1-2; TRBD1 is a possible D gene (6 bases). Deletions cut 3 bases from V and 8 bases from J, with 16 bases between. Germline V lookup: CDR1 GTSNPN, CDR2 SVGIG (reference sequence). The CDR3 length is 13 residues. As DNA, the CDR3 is TGTGCCTGGAGCTTAATCAACAGGGTCGGCTACACCTTC. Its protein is CAWSLINRVGYTF.

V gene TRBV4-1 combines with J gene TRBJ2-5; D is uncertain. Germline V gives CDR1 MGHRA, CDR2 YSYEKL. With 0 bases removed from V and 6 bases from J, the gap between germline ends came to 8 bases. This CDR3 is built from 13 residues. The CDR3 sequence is CASSQDRYKTQYF. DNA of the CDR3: TGCGCCAGCAGCCAAGATCGATACAAGACCCAGTACTTC.

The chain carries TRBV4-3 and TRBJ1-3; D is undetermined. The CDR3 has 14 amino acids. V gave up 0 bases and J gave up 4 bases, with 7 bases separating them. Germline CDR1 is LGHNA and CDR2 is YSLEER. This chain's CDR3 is CASSQDSGGNTIYF. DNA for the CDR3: TGCGCCAGCAGCCAAGATTCTGGCGGAAACACCATATATTTT.

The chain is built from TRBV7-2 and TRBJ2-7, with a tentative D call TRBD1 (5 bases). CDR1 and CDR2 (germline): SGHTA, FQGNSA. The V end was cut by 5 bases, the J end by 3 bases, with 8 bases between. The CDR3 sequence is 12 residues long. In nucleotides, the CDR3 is TGTGCCAGCAGCCAGACAGACTACGAGCAGTACTTC. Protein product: CASSQTDYEQYF.

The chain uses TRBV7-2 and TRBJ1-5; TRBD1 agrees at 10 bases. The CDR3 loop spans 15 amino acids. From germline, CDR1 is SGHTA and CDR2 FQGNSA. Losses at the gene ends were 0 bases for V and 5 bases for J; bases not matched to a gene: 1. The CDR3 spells CASSLAGQGYQPQHF. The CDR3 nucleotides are TGTGCCAGCAGCTTAGCGGGACAGGGGTATCAGCCCCAGCATTTT.

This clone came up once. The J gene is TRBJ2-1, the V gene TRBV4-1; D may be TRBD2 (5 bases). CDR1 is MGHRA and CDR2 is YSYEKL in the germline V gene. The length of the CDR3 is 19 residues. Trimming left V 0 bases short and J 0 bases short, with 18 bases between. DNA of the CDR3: TGCGCCAGCAGCCAAGAGGGGTGGAGGAGGTCTCGCTCCTACAATGAGCAGTTCTTC. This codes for CASSQEGWRRSRSYNEQFF.

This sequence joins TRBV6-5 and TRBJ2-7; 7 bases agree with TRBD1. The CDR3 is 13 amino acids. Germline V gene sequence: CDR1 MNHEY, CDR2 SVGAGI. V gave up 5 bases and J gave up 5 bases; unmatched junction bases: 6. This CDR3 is CASSNRGPHEQYF. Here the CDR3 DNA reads TGTGCCAGCAGTAACAGGGGACCCCACGAGCAGTACTTC.

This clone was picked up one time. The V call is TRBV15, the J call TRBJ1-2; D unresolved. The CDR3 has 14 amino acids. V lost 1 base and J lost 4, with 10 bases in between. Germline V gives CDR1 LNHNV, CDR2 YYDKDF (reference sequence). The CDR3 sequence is CATSRGREVYGYTF. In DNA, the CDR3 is TGTGCCACCAGCAGAGGACGAGAGGTCTATGGCTACACCTTC.

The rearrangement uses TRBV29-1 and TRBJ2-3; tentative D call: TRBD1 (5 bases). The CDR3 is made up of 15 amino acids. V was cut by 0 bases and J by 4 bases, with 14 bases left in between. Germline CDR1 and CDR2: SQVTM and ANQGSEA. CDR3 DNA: TGCAGCGTTGAAGACTCGACAGCCGTCCCAGATACGCAGTATTTT. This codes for CSVEDSTAVPDTQYF.

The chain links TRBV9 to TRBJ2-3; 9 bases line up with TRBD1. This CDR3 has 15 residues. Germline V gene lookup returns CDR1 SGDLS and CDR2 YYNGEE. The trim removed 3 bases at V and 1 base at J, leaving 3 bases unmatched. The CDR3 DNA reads TGTGCCAGCAGCGCGGGACAGGGCGGCACAGATACGCAGTATTTT. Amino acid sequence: CASSAGQGGTDTQYF.

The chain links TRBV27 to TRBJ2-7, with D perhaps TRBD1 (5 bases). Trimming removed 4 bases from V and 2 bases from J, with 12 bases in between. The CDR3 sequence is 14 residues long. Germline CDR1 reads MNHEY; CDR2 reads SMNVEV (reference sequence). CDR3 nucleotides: TGTGCCAGCAGTTGGTCAGGGCCTGCCTACGAGCAGTACTTC. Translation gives CASSWSGPAYEQYF.

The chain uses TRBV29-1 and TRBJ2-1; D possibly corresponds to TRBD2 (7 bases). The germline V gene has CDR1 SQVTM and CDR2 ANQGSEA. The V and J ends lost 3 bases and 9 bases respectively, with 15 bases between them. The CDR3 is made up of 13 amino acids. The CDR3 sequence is CSVDSGGGAEQFF. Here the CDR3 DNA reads TGCAGCGTTGATAGTGGTGGGGGGGCTGAGCAGTTCTTC.

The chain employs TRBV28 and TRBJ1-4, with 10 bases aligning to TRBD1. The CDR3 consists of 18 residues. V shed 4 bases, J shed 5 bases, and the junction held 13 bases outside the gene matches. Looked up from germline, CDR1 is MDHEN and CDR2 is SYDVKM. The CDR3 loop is CASSSTPDRGWSNEKLFF. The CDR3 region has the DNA TGTGCCAGCAGTTCGACTCCGGACAGGGGGTGGTCGAATGAAAAACTGTTTTTT.

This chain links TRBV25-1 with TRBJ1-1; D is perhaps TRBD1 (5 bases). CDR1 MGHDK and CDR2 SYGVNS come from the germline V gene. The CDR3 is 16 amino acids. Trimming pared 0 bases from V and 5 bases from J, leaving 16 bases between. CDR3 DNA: TGTGCCAGCAGTGAATATCGACAGACGGGGAGGACTGAAGCTTTCTTT. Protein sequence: CASSEYRQTGRTEAFF.

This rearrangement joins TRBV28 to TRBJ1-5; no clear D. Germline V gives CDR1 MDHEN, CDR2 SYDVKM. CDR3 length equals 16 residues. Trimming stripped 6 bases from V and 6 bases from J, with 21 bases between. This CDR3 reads CASSYVRQTRGQPQHF. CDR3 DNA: TGTGCCAGCAGCTACGTACGGCAGACCCGGGGTCAGCCCCAGCATTTT.

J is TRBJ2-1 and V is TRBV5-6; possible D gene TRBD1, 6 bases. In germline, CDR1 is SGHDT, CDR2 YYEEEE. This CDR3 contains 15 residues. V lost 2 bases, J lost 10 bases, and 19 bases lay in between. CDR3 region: CASSFGTGTSREQFF. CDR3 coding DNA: TGTGCCAGCAGCTTCGGCACAGGGACGAGTCGAGAGCAGTTCTTC.

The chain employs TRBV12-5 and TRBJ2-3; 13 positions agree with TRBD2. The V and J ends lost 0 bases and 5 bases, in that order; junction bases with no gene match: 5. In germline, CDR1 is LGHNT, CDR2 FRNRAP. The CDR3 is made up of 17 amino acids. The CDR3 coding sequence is TGTGCTAGTGGTTTGGTACCGACTAGCGGGAGGAGAGATACGCAGTATTTT. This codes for CASGLVPTSGRRDTQYF.

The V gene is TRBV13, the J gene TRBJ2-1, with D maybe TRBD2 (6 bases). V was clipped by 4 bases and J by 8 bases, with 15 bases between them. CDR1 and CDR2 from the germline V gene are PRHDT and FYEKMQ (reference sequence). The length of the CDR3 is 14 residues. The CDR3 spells CASSSGLRSDEQFF. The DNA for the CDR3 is TGTGCCAGCAGCTCGGGACTTCGCTCGGATGAGCAGTTCTTC.

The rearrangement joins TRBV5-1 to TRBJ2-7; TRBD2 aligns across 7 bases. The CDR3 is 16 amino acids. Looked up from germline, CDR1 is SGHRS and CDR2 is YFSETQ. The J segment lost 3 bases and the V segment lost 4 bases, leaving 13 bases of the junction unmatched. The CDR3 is CASSRAETGTNYEQYF. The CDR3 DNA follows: TGCGCCAGCAGCCGTGCCGAAACCGGGACTAACTACGAGCAGTACTTC.

The CDR3 region is CARNTTSGRICEQFF. CDR3 in DNA: TGCGCCAGAAACACCACTAGCGGGAGGATCTGTGAGCAGTTCTTC. The chain employs TRBV10-1 and TRBJ2-1; 12 bases are shared with TRBD2. The germline CDR1 and CDR2 sequences are WNHNN and SYGVQD (reference sequence). With V trimmed by 9 bases and J by 9 bases, 12 bases remained unmatched. This CDR3 comprises 15 residues.

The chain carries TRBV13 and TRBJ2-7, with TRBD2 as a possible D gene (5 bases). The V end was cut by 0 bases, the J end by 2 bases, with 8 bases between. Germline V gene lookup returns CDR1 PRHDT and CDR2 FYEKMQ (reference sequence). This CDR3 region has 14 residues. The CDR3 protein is CASSLGRAAYEQYF. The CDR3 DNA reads TGTGCCAGCAGCTTAGGGCGGGCGGCCTACGAGCAGTACTTC.